The source of this TCR beta chain is a study of STAT5B mutations in CD4+ large granular lymphocyte leukemia. V dropped 6 bases and J dropped 6; count of bases not matched to a gene: 10. Germline values: CDR1 SNHLY, CDR2 FYNNEI. The CDR3 contains 15 residues. Study-level findings and limits: Without HLA matching, higher CD4+ than CD8+ T-LGLL clonality could reflect small sample size. Main leukemic clonotypes were patient-specific, but approximately 25% appeared at low frequency elsewhere. Without putative leukemic clones, patient CD4-sorted repertoires remained more clonal than healthy CD4+ repertoires.

Sequencing was performed with immunoSEQ multiplex PCR; in TCRdb, only in-frame clones are kept and a portion is missing. The table records about 38,000 clones, 70% to 80% of them present only once. As concerns this clone: Its matching antigen is unknown.

Sequencing was done on a sample of CD4+ T cells from blood buffy coats. The chain employs TRBV2 and TRBJ2-3; TRBD2 agrees at 9 bases. The clonotype was recovered from a human donor in good health. CDR3 sequence: CASRGGGAGTDTQYF. The CDR3 DNA follows: TGTGCCAGCAGGGGCGGGGGGGCCGGGACGGATACGCAGTATTTT.